This T cell receptor (beta chain) was profiled in a study of cytomegalovirus exposure and HLA in healthy donors. PCR involved 60 Vbeta and 13 Jbeta primers. TCRdb's table, derived via immunoSEQ multiplex PCR, lists solely in-frame clones and lacks some. The table lists about 120,000 clones, over 6.5% of them singletons, with 6% to 7.5% in the top ten. The CDR3 contains 17 residues. Looked up from germline, CDR1 is SGHRS and CDR2 is YFSETQ. V gave up 0 bases and J gave up 0 bases, with 10 bases separating them. Notes on this clone: The antigen remains unidentified.

General study points: Donors were assumed by presence/absence analyses to have roughly uniform sequencing depth. In a later analysis, common viral pathogens appeared linked to several of the most significant clusters.

The sequenced sample was PBMCs. The TCR was taken from a middle-aged woman in good health and CMV-seropositive. The V and J genes are TRBV5-1 and TRBJ1-6; D gene unclear. In DNA, the CDR3 is TGCGCCAGCAGCTTGGGATCGGGGAGCTCCTATAATTCACCCCTCCACTTT. It is translated as CASSLGSGSSYNSPLHF.